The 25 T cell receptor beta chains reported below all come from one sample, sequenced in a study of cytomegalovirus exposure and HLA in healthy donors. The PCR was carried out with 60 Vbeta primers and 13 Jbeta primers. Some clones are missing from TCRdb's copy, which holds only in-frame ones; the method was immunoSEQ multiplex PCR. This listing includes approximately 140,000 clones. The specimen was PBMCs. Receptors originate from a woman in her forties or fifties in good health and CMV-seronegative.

Written as DNA, the CDR3 is TGTGCCAGCAGAGGGGATGCAGATACGCAGTATTTT. Translation: CASRGDADTQYF. The gene calls are TRBV25-1 and TRBJ2-3; D perhaps matches TRBD1 (5 bases). Germline V gives CDR1 MGHDK, CDR2 SYGVNS. The ends were cut back, 6 bases at V and 4 bases at J, with 8 bases in the middle. The CDR3 runs 12 residues.

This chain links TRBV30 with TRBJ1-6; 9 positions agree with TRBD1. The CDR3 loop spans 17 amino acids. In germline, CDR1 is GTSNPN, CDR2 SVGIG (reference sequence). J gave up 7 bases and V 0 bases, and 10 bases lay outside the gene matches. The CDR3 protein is CAWSVMSGGTGNSPLHF. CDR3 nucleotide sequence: TGTGCCTGGAGTGTAATGTCAGGCGGGACAGGGAATTCACCCCTCCACTTT.

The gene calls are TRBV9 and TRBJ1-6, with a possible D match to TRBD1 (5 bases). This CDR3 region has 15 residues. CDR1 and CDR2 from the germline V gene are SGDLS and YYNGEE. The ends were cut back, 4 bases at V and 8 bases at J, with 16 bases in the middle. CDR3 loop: CASSIGIPGDSPLHF. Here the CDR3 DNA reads TGTGCCAGCAGCATCGGGATCCCGGGGGATTCACCCCTCCACTTT.

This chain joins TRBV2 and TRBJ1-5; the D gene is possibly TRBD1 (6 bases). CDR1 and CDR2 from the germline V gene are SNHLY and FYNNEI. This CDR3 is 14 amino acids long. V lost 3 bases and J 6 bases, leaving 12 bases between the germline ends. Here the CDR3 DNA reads TGTGCCAGCAGTGATGAGGGGGAGACTCAGCCCCAGCATTTT. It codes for CASSDEGETQPQHF.

The CDR3 region is CASSQPQGALNDGYTF. The CDR3 DNA sequence: TGCGCCAGCAGCCAACCACAGGGGGCGCTTAATGATGGCTACACCTTC. The V gene is TRBV4-1, the J gene TRBJ1-2; TRBD1 matches 9 bases. V dropped 2 bases and J dropped 6; count of bases not matched to a gene: 10. The germline CDR1 and CDR2 sequences are MGHRA and YSYEKL. The CDR3 is 16 residues long.

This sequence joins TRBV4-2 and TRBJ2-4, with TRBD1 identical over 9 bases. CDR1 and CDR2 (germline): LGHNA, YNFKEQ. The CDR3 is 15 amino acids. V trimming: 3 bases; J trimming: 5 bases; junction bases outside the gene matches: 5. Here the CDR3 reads CASSQDRGSQNIQYF. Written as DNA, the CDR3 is TGTGCCAGCAGCCAGGACAGGGGCTCCCAAAACATTCAGTACTTC.

CDR3 coding DNA: TGTGCCAGCAGCCAAGGGGGGCAGGGGGCATTTGGCTACACCTTC. It translates to CASSQGGQGAFGYTF. The rearrangement uses TRBV4-2 and TRBJ1-2; 8 nucleotides agree with TRBD1. The CDR3 sequence is 15 residues long. CDR1 and CDR2 from the germline V gene are LGHNA and YNFKEQ. V lost 1 base to trimming and J lost 7 bases; unmatched junction nucleotides: 8.

In DNA, the CDR3 is TGTGCCAGCAGCTTAACGTGGGGGCGCACAGATACGCAGTATTTT. This codes for CASSLTWGRTDTQYF. The chain is built from TRBV7-3 and TRBJ2-3, with a weak D call TRBD1 (6 bases). This CDR3 has 15 residues. Trimming pared 0 bases from V and 1 base from J, leaving 8 bases between. The germline gives CDR1 SGHTA, CDR2 FQGTGA.

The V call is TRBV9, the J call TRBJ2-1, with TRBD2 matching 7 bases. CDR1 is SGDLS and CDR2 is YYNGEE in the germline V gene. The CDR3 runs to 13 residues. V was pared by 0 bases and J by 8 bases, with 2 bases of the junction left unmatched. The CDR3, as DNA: TGTGCCAGCAGCGTAGGGACTAGTTATGAGCAGTTCTTC. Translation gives CASSVGTSYEQFF.

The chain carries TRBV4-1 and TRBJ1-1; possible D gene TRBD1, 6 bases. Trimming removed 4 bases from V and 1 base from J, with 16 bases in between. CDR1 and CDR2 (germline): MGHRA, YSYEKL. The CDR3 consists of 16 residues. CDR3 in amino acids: CASSLPVGTQNTEAFF. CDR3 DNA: TGCGCCAGCAGCCTCCCAGTGGGGACACAGAACACTGAAGCTTTCTTT.

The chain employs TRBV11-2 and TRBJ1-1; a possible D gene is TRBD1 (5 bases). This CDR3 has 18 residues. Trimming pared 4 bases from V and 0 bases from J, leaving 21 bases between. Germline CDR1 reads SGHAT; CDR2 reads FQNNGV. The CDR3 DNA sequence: TGTGCCAGCAGCTCCCTGGGGCTGGCAGTAGGGATGAACACTGAAGCTTTCTTT. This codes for CASSSLGLAVGMNTEAFF.

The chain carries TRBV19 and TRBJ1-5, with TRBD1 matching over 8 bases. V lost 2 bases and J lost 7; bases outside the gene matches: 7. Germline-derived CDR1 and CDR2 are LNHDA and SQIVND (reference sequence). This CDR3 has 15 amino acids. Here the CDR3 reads CASSIQEQGGQPQHF. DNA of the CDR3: TGTGCCAGTAGTATACAGGAACAGGGGGGCCAGCCCCAGCATTTT.

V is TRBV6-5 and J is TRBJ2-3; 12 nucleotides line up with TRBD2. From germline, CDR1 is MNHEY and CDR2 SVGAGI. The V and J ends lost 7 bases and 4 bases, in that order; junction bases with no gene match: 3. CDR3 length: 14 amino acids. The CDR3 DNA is TGTGCCAGCAAACCTAGCGGGGGGGCAGATACGCAGTATTTT. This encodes CASKPSGGADTQYF.

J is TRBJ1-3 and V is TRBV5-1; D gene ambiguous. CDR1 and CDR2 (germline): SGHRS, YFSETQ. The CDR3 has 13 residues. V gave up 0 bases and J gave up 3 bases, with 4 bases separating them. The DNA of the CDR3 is TGCGCCAGCAGCTTGGCTATTGGAAACACCATATATTTT. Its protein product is CASSLAIGNTIYF.

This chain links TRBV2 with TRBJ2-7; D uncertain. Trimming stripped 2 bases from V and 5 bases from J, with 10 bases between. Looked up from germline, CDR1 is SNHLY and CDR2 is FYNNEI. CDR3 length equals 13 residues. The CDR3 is CASSEPGLHEQYF. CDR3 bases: TGTGCCAGCAGTGAACCTGGGCTCCACGAGCAGTACTTC.

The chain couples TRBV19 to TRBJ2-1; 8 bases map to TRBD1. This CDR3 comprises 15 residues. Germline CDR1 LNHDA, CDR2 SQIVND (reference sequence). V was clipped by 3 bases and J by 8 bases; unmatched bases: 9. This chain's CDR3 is CASSIARGPLYEQFF. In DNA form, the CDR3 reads TGTGCCAGTAGTATCGCCAGGGGGCCGCTCTATGAGCAGTTCTTC.

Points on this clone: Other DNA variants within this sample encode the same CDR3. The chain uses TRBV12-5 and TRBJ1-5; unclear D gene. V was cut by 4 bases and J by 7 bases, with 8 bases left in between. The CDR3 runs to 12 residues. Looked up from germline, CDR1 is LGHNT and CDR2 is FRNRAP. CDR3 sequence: CASGSSGQPQHF. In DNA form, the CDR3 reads TGTGCTAGTGGTTCCTCAGGCCAGCCCCAGCATTTT.

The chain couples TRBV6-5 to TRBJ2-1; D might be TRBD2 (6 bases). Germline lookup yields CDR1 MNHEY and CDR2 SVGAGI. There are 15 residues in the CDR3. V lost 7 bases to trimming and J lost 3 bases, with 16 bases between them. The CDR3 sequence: CASTTGGSGYNEQFF. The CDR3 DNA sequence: TGTGCCAGCACCACGGGCGGTAGCGGCTACAATGAGCAGTTCTTC.

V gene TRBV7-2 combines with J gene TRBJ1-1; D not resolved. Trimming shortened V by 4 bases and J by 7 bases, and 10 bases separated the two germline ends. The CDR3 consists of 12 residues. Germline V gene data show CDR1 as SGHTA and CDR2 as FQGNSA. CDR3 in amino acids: CASSSWRVEAFF. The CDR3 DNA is TGTGCCAGCAGCTCCTGGAGGGTTGAAGCTTTCTTT.

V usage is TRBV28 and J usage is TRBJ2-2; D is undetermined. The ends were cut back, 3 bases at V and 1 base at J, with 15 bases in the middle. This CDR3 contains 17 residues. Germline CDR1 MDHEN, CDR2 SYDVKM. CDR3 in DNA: TGTGCCAGCAGTTTTCCCCATGGGCAGCAGAACACCGGGGAGCTGTTTTTT. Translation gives CASSFPHGQQNTGELFF.

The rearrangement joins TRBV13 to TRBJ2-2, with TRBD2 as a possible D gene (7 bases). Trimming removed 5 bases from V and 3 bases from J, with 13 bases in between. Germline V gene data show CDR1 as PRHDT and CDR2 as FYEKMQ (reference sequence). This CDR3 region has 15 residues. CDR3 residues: CASSLGGADTGELFF. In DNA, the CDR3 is TGTGCCAGCAGCCTGGGGGGGGCGGACACCGGGGAGCTGTTTTTT.

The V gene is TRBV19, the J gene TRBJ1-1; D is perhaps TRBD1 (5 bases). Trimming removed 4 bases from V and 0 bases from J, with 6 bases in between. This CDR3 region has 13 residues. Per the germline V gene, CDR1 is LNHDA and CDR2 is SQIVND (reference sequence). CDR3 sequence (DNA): TGTGCCAGTAGTACGACAGTGAACACTGAAGCTTTCTTT. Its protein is CASSTTVNTEAFF.

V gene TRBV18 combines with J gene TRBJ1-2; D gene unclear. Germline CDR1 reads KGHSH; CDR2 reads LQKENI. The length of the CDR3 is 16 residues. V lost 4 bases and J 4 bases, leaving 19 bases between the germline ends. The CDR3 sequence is CASSLSRVQNIYGYTF. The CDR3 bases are TGTGCCAGCTCACTCTCGAGGGTACAGAATATCTATGGCTACACCTTC.

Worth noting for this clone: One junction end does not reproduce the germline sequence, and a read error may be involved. The chain's CDR3 is CASSFGPPNQQFF. Written as DNA, the CDR3 is TGTGCCAGCAGTTTTGGGCCCCCCAATCAGCAGTTCTTC. The V call is TRBV27, the J call TRBJ2-1; D gene uncertain. Germline CDR1 and CDR2: MNHEY and SMNVEV (reference sequence). This CDR3 contains 13 residues.

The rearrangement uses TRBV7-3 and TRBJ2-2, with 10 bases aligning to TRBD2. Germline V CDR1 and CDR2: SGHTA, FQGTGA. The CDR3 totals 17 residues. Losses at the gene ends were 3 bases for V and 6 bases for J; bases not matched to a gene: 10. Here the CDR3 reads CASSFQPLAGVAGELFF. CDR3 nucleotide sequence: TGTGCCAGCAGCTTTCAACCTCTAGCGGGAGTCGCCGGGGAGCTGTTTTTT.